Listed below are T cell receptor beta chains from one sample, sequenced in a study of T cells after yellow fever vaccination. TCRdb reprocessed the 5' RACE reads via MiXCR and lists one record per CDR3 protein. The table includes about 50,000 distinct CDR3 sequences, 5.5% to 6% detected once. The sample consisted of PBMCs, either bulk or a sorted T-cell subset (CD4+, CD8+, memory, or dextramer-sorted; not recorded which), taken on the day of the yellow fever booster vaccination. Receptor source: a young man who received the YFV17D yellow fever vaccine. The CDR3 runs from the conserved cysteine through the conserved F or W. The order of the fields is J gene, V gene, D gene, clone size, CDR3 protein, CDR3 DNA. The D gene is left open where the match is weak. A row's size may be missing; if present it is once, few, many or a size class.

>TRBJ2-4|TRBV5-1|TRBD1|many
CASSLSGGIQYF
TGCGCCAGCAGCTTGTCAGGGGGCATTCAGTACTTC
>TRBJ2-7|TRBV12-3/TRBV12-4|TRBD2|many
CASSFAPSGGYSYEQYF
TGTGCCAGCAGTTTCGCCCCTAGCGGGGGGTACTCCTACGAGCAGTACTTC
>TRBJ1-2|TRBV6-6|TRBD1|many
CASSYSQGPGGGYTF
TGTGCCAGCAGTTACTCACAGGGGCCCGGCGGAGGCTACACCTTC
>TRBJ1-2|TRBV28|.|many
CASSFLLTQVDTF
TGTGCCAGCAGTTTCCTACTGACCCAAGTGGACACCTTC
>TRBJ2-6|TRBV18|TRBD2|.
CASSPLAGPGANVLTF
TGTGCCAGCTCACCTCTAGCGGGGCCTGGGGCCAACGTCCTGACTTTC
>TRBJ2-1|TRBV24-1|.|.
CATGDRSSYNEQFF
TGTGCCACCGGGGACCGCAGCTCCTACAATGAGCAGTTCTTC
>TRBJ1-2|TRBV4-1|.|.
CASSRTFKGQAGGYTF
TGCGCCAGCAGCCGGACCTTCAAAGGGCAGGCGGGTGGCTACACCTTC
>TRBJ2-3|TRBV9|.|many
CASSVEGRLNTQYF
TGTGCCAGCAGCGTAGAGGGGCGACTCAATACGCAGTATTTT
>TRBJ2-1|TRBV3-2|.|.
CASSHFIGTSGGEGDNEQFF
TGTGCCAGCAGCCACTTCATCGGGACTAGCGGGGGGGAAGGGGACAATGAGCAGTTCTTC
>TRBJ2-3|TRBV9|TRBD2|many
CASSGTSGADTQYF
TGTGCCAGCAGCGGGACTAGCGGGGCAGATACGCAGTATTTT
>TRBJ2-1|TRBV27|.|many
CASRVSVGGYNEQFF
TGTGCCAGCAGGGTCTCCGTGGGGGGCTACAATGAGCAGTTCTTC
>TRBJ2-7|TRBV9|.|many
CASSVGQGLTYEQYF
TGTGCCAGCAGCGTAGGGCAGGGCTTAACCTACGAGCAGTACTTC
>TRBJ2-3|TRBV3-1|.|few
CASSHQSTDTQYF
TGTGCCAGCAGCCACCAGAGCACAGATACGCAGTATTTT
>TRBJ2-5|TRBV5-1|TRBD1|few
CASSFNPTGLQETQYF
TGCGCCAGCAGCTTCAACCCGACAGGGCTCCAAGAGACCCAGTACTTC
>TRBJ1-2|TRBV20-1|.|many
CSARDPAGKYGYTF
TGCAGTGCTAGAGATCCGGCAGGGAAGTATGGCTACACCTTC
>TRBJ2-3|TRBV12-3/TRBV12-4|.|many
CASSLRGGTTDTQYF
TGTGCCAGCAGTTTGAGGGGGGGCACCACAGATACGCAGTATTTT
>TRBJ2-5|TRBV3-1|TRBD1|few
CASSQVSGQGFQETQYF
TGTGCCAGCAGCCAAGTTTCGGGACAGGGATTTCAAGAGACCCAGTACTTC
>TRBJ2-5|TRBV20-1|TRBD1|many
CSARGSPTGQETQYF
TGCAGTGCTAGAGGAAGCCCGACAGGGCAAGAGACCCAGTACTTC
>TRBJ2-5|TRBV24-1|.|many
CATSDLSETQYF
TGTGCCACCAGTGATTTGTCGGAGACCCAGTACTTC
>TRBJ2-1|TRBV7-9|TRBD2|many
CASSSPRGTSGGNEQFF
TGTGCCAGCAGCTCCCCACGTGGGACTAGCGGGGGCAATGAGCAGTTCTTC
>TRBJ2-7|TRBV7-3|TRBD2|few
CASSSGTSGEQYF
TGTGCCAGCAGCTCCGGGACTAGCGGAGAGCAGTACTTC
>TRBJ2-1|TRBV6-6|.|few
CASSYSTWGSEQFF
TGTGCCAGCAGTTACTCGACTTGGGGTAGTGAGCAGTTCTTC
>TRBJ2-5|TRBV7-9|TRBD1|many
CASSKIGTAQETQYF
TGTGCCAGCAGCAAAATAGGGACAGCCCAAGAGACCCAGTACTTC
>TRBJ2-2|TRBV29-1|.|many
CSVEQANTGELFF
TGCAGCGTTGAACAGGCGAACACCGGGGAGCTGTTTTTT
>TRBJ2-7|TRBV5-4|TRBD1|few
CASSLVGTGRTYEQYF
TGTGCCAGCAGCTTGGTGGGGACAGGACGTACCTACGAGCAGTACTTC
>TRBJ2-3|TRBV29-1|.|many
CSVERTRTYKCPDTQYF
TGCAGCGTTGAAAGAACGAGGACTTACAAGTGCCCAGATACGCAGTATTTT
>TRBJ2-3|TRBV15|TRBD1|few
CATSRGPVGQISTDTQYF
TGTGCCACCAGCAGAGGACCCGTGGGACAGATAAGCACAGATACGCAGTATTTT
>TRBJ2-4|TRBV6-5|.|few
CASGEQGLAKNIQYF
TGTGCCAGCGGTGAACAGGGTTTAGCCAAAAACATTCAGTACTTC
>TRBJ1-5|TRBV18|TRBD1|many
CASTRNRGPGQPQHF
TGTGCCAGTACCCGGAACAGGGGGCCAGGACAGCCCCAGCATTTT
>TRBJ2-1|TRBV12-3/TRBV12-4|.|.
CASSLWTASYNEQFF
TGTGCCAGCAGTCTCTGGACAGCCTCCTACAATGAGCAGTTCTTC
>TRBJ1-5|TRBV6-2/TRBV6-3|.|many
CASSPVGRGRHF
TGTGCCAGCAGTCCAGTAGGACGGGGTCGGCATTTT
>TRBJ2-1|TRBV4-1|TRBD1|few
CASSHNRDRNYNEQFF
TGCGCCAGCAGCCATAACCGGGACAGAAATTACAATGAGCAGTTCTTC
>TRBJ2-7|TRBV7-9|TRBD1|.
CASSRDSDEQYF
TGTGCCAGCAGCCGGGACAGTGACGAGCAGTACTTC
>TRBJ2-7|TRBV10-3|TRBD2|many
CAISEWGGGPHEQYF
TGTGCCATCAGTGAGTGGGGCGGGGGGCCGCACGAGCAGTACTTC
>TRBJ2-7|TRBV6-5|.|many
CASSYSWDSYEQYF
TGTGCCAGCAGTTACTCCTGGGACTCCTACGAGCAGTACTTC
>TRBJ2-5|TRBV5-1|.|.
CASSSGRFQETQYF
TGCGCCAGCAGCTCAGGACGCTTCCAAGAGACCCAGTACTTC
>TRBJ1-1|TRBV7-2|.|many
CASSFRVTEAFF
TGTGCCAGCAGCTTTCGGGTGACTGAAGCTTTCTTT
>TRBJ2-3|TRBV6-2/TRBV6-3|.|.
CASSYSPPGVGGDTQYF
TGTGCCAGCAGTTACTCCCCCCCGGGGGTCGGAGGAGATACGCAGTATTTT
>TRBJ2-7|TRBV10-2|.|.
CASGAGAVLGYEQYF
TGCGCCAGTGGTGCTGGGGCGGTCCTAGGCTACGAGCAGTACTTC
>TRBJ2-2|TRBV6-6|TRBD1|few
CASSWDRDRTGELFF
TGTGCCAGCAGTTGGGACAGGGATCGCACCGGGGAGCTGTTTTTT
>TRBJ1-1|TRBV12-5|.|many
CASGSMTGEAFF
TGTGCTAGTGGTTCGATGACCGGTGAAGCTTTCTTT
>TRBJ1-5|TRBV12-3/TRBV12-4|.|few
CASSPPGSGNQPQHF
TGTGCCAGCAGTCCCCCGGGGTCAGGCAATCAGCCCCAGCATTTT